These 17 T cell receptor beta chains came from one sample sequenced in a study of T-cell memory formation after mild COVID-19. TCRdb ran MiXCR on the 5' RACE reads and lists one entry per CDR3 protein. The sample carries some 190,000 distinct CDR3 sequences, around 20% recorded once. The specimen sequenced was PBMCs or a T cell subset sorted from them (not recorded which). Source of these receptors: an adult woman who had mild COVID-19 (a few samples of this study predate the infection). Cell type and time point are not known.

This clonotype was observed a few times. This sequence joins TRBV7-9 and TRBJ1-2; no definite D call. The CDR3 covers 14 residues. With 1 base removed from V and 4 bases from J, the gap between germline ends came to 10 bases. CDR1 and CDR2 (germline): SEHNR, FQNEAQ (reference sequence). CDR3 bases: TGTGCCAGCAGCTTAGGATTGGGCGGCTATGGCTACACCTTC. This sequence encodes CASSLGLGGYGYTF.

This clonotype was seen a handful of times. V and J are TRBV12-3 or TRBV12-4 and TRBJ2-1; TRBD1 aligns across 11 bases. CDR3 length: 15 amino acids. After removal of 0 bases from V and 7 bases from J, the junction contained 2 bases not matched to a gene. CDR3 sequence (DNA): TGTGCCAGCAGTTTAGCCGGGACAGGGGGTAATGAGCAGTTCTTC. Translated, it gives CASSLAGTGGNEQFF.

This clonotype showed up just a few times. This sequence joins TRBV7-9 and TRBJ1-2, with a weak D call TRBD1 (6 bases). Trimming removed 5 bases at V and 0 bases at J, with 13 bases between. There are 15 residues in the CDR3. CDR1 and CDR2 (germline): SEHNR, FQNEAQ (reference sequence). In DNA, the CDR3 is TGTGCCAGCAGCACCACAGGGCCGGCTAACTATGGCTACACCTTC. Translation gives CASSTTGPANYGYTF.

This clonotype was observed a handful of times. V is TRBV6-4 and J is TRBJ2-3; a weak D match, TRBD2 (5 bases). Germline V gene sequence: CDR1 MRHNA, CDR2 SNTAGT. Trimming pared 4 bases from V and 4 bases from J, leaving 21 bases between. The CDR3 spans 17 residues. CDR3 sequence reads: CASSVLPLRVRADTQYF. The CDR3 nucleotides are TGTGCCAGCAGTGTCTTACCCCTCCGGGTGCGGGCAGATACGCAGTATTTT.

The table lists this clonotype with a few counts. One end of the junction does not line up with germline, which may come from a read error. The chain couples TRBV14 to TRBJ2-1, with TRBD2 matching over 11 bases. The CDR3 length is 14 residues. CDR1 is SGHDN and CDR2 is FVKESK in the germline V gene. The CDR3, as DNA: TGTGCCAGCAGCCTCGAATCGACTAGCGGGACTGGGTACTTC. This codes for CASSLESTSGTGYF.

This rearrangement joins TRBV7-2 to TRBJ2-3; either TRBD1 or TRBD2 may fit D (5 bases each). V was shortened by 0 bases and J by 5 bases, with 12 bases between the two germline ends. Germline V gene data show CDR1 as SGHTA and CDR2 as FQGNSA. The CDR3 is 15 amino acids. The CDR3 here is CASSLAGAGKDTQYF. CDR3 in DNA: TGTGCCAGCAGCTTAGCGGGAGCAGGGAAAGATACGCAGTATTTT.

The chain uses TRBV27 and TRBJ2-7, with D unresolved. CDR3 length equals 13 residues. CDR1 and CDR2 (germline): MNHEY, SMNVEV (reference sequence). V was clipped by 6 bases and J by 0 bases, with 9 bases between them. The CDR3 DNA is TGTGCCAGCAGCCAGACCCGCTCCTACGAGCAGTACTTC. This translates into CASSQTRSYEQYF.

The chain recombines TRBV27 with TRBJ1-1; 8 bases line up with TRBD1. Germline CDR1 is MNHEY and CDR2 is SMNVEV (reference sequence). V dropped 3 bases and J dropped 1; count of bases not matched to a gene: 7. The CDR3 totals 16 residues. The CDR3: CASSFGTGGWNTEAFF. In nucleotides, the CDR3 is TGTGCCAGCAGTTTCGGCACAGGGGGTTGGAACACTGAAGCTTTCTTT.

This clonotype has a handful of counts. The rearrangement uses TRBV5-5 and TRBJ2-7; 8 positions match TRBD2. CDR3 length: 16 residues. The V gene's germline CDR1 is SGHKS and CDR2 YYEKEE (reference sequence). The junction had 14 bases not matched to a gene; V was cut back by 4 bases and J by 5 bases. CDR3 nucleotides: TGTGCCAGCAGCAACGCCGGGACTAGACAGTTCAACGAGCAGTACTTC. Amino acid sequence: CASSNAGTRQFNEQYF.

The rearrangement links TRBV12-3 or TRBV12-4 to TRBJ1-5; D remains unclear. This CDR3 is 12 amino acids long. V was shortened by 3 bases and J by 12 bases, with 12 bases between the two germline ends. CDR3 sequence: CASSFDREVQHF. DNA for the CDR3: TGTGCCAGCAGTTTCGACCGGGAGGTCCAGCATTTT.

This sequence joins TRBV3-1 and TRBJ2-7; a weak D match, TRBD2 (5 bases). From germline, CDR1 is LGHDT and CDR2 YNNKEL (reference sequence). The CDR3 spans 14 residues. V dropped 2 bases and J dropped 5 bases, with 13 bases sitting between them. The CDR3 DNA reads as TGTGCCAGCAGCCAACGAGGGTCGGGGAACGAGCAGTACTTC. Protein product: CASSQRGSGNEQYF.

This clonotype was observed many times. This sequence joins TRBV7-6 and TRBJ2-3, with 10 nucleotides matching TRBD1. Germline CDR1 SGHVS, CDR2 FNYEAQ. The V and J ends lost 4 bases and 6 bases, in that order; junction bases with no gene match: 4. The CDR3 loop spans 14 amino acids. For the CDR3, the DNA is TGTGCCAGCAGCTCGACAGGGGGCCAGGATACGCAGTATTTT. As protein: CASSSTGGQDTQYF.

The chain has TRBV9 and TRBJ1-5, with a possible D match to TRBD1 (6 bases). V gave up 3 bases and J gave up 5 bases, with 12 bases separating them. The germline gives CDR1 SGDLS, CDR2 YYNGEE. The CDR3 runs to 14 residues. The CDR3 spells CASSAQGLDQPQHF. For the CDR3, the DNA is TGTGCCAGCAGCGCGCAGGGGTTGGATCAGCCCCAGCATTTT.

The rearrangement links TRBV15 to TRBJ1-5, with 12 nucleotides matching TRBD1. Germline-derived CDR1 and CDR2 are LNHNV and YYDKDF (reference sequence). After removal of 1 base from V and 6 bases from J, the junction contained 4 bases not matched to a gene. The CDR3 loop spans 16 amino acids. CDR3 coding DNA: TGTGCCACCAGCAGAGTTGGGACAGGGGGCTCTCAGCCCCAGCATTTT. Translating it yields CATSRVGTGGSQPQHF.

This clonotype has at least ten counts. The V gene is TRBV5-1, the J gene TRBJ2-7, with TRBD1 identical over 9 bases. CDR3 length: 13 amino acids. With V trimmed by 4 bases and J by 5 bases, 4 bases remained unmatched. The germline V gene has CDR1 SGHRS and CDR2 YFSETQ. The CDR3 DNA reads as TGCGCCAGCAGCCCGGACAGGGGCAACGAGCAGTACTTC. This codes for CASSPDRGNEQYF. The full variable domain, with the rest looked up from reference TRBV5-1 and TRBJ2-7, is KAGVTQTPRYLIKTRGQQVTLSCSPISGHRSVSWYQQTPGQGLQFLFEYFSETQRNKGNFPGRFSGRQFSNSRSEMNVSTLELGDSALYLCASSPDRGNEQYFGPGTRLTVT.

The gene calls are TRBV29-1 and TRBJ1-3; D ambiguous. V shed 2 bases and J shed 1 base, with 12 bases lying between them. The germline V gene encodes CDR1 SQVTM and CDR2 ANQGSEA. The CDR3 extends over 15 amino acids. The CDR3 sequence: CSVENIGRSGNTIYF. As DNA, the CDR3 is TGCAGCGTTGAAAATATTGGGAGGTCTGGAAACACCATATATTTT.

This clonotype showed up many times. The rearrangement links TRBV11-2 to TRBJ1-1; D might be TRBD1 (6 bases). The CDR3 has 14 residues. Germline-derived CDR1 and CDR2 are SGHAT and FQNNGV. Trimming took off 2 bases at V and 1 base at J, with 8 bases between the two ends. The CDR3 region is CASSLQQGNTEAFF. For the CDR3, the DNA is TGTGCCAGCAGCTTACAACAGGGGAACACTGAAGCTTTCTTT.